These 10 T cell receptor beta chains were all obtained from the same sample, sequenced in a study of blood T cell repertoires in COVID-19. Some clones are missing from TCRdb's copy, which holds only in-frame ones; the method was immunoSEQ multiplex PCR. This table has roughly 120,000 clones, 70% to 85% appearing once. Sequenced material: peripheral blood. The receptors were gathered from a human donor with acute or convalescent COVID-19. The donor label of this sample is uncertain.

The DNA for the CDR3 is TGCGCCAGCAGCAGACAGGGTAACGATGAGCAGTTCTTC. Translating it yields CASSRQGNDEQFF. The J gene is TRBJ2-1, the V gene TRBV5-1; 7 bases are shared with TRBD1. There are 13 residues in the CDR3. Losses at the gene ends were 4 bases for V and 8 bases for J; bases not matched to a gene: 6. Germline values: CDR1 SGHRS, CDR2 YFSETQ.

This clone came up once. The chain links TRBV4-1 to TRBJ2-7; D remains ambiguous. The V end lost 1 base, the J end lost 1 base, and 14 bases lay between the germline ends. Germline V gene data show CDR1 as MGHRA and CDR2 as YSYEKL. CDR3 length equals 16 residues. The CDR3 DNA sequence: TGCGCCAGCAGCCAAGCGACTCTTACTCGGTCCTACGAGCAGTACTTC. Its translation is CASSQATLTRSYEQYF.

This sequence joins TRBV4-1 and TRBJ2-5, with D perhaps matching TRBD2 (6 bases). CDR3 length: 18 residues. CDR1 and CDR2 from the germline V gene are MGHRA and YSYEKL. V was trimmed by 0 bases and J by 0 bases, leaving 17 bases between them. The CDR3 DNA sequence: TGCGCCAGCAGCCAAGAAATTGGTGCGGGGACGTACCAAGAGACCCAGTACTTC. Encoded protein: CASSQEIGAGTYQETQYF.

The rearrangement joins TRBV14 to TRBJ2-2, with a possible D match to TRBD1 (6 bases). The CDR3 extends over 14 amino acids. Germline V gene lookup returns CDR1 SGHDN and CDR2 FVKESK. Trimming took 3 bases from V and 8 from J, leaving 13 bases between them. CDR3 loop: CASSQLQGPGELFF. CDR3 nucleotides: TGTGCCAGCAGCCAGTTACAGGGACCGGGGGAGCTGTTTTTT.

This clone was picked up many times. V gene TRBV29-1 combines with J gene TRBJ2-3; no clear D. Per the germline V gene, CDR1 is SQVTM and CDR2 is ANQGSEA. This CDR3 is built from 14 residues. Trimming left V 3 bases short and J 1 base short, with 11 bases between. The CDR3 region has the DNA TGCAGCGTTGACAGACCCCAGGGCACAGATACGCAGTATTTT. Residues: CSVDRPQGTDTQYF.

This clone has a count of ten or more. The chain is built from TRBV21-1 and TRBJ2-7; the table gives TRBD1 as D, unverified against the DNA. TRBV21-1 is a listed pseudogene. The CDR3 has 15 residues. The DNA of the CDR3 is TGTGCCAGCAGCAAAGCCAAGGACAGGGGCCACGAGCAGTACTTC. It codes for CASSKAKDRGHEQYF.

This clone appeared a single time. The V call is TRBV5-1, the J call TRBJ2-5, with TRBD2 matching over 8 bases. CDR1 is SGHRS, CDR2 YFSETQ, per germline. The ends lost 3 bases at V and 4 bases at J; junction bases unmatched: 8. This CDR3 comprises 15 residues. The CDR3 sequence: CASSWPGGAGETQYF. CDR3 bases: TGCGCCAGCAGCTGGCCCGGGGGGGCGGGAGAGACCCAGTACTTC.

The J gene is TRBJ2-5, the V gene TRBV27; 11 bases line up with TRBD2. V gave up 5 bases and J gave up 5 bases; unmatched junction bases: 7. CDR3 length: 15 amino acids. Germline lookup yields CDR1 MNHEY and CDR2 SMNVEV (reference sequence). The CDR3 here is CASSSPSGGQETQYF. CDR3 sequence (DNA): TGTGCCAGCAGTAGTCCTAGCGGGGGGCAGGAGACCCAGTACTTC.

The sample holds many counts of this clone. The chain carries TRBV10-1 and TRBJ2-2, with 9 bases identical to TRBD1. J gave up 10 bases and V 10 bases, and 13 bases lay outside the gene matches. The V gene's germline CDR1 is WNHNN and CDR2 SYGVQD (reference sequence). This CDR3 spans 14 amino acids. CDR3 region: CATQKGQGRTELFF. Here the CDR3 DNA reads TGCGCCACCCAAAAAGGACAGGGGAGAACGGAGCTGTTTTTT.

The CDR3 region has the DNA TGTGCCAGCAGCTTAGGTCGGCTAGAGAATATACAAGGGCAGTTCTTC. Protein sequence: CASSLGRLENIQGQFF. The genes are TRBV7-9 and TRBJ2-1; D unresolved. The V end lost 1 base, the J end lost 12 bases, and 22 bases lay between the germline ends. The CDR3 has 16 amino acids. Germline V CDR1 and CDR2: SEHNR, FQNEAQ (reference sequence).